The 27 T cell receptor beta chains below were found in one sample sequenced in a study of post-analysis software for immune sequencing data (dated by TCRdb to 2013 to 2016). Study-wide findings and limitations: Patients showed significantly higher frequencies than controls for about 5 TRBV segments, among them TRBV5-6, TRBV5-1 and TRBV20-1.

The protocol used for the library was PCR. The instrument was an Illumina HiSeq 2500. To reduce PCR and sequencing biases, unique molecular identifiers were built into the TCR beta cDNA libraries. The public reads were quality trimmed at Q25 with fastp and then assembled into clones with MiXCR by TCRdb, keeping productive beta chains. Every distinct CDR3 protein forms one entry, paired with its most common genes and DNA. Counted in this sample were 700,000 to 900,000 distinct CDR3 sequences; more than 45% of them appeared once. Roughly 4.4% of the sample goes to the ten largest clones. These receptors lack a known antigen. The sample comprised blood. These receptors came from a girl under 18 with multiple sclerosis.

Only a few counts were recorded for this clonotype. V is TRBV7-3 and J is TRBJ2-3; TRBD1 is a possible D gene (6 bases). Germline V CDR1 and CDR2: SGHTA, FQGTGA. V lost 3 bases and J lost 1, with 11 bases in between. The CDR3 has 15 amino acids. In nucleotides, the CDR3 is TGTGCCAGCAGCTTGCAGGGGAGTGGCACAGATACGCAGTATTTT. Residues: CASSLQGSGTDTQYF.

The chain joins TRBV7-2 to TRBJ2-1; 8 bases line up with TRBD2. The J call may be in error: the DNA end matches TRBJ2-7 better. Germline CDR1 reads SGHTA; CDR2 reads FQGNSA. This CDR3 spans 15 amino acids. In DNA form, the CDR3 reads TGTGCCAGCAGCTTAATCGGGAGGGACATCTACGAGCAGTACTTC. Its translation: CASSLIGRDIYEQYF.

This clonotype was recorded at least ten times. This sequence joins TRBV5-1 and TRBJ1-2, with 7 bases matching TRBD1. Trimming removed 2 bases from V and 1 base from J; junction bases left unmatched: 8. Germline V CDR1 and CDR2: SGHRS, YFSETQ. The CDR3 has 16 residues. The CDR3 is CASSFNKDRINYGYTF. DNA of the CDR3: TGCGCCAGCAGCTTTAACAAGGACAGGATTAACTATGGCTACACCTTC.

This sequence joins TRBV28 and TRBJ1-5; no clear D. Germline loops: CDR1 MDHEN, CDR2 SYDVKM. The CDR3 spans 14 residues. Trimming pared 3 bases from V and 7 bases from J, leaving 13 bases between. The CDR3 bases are TGTGCCAGCAGTTTCCCCCCAGCGCTGCAGCCCCAGCATTTT. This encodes CASSFPPALQPQHF.

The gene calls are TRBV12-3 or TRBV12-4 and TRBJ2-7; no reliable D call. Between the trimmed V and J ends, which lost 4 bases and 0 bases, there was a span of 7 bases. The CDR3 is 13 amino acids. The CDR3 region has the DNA TGTGCCAGCAGTTACTACACCTCCTACGAGCAGTACTTC. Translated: CASSYYTSYEQYF.

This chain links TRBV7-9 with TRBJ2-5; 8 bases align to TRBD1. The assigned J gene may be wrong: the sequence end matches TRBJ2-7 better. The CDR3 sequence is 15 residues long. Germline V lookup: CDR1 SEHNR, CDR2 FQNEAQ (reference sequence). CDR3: CASSFTGTGGDEQYF. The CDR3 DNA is TGTGCCAGCAGTTTTACCGGGACAGGTGGAGACGAGCAGTACTTC.

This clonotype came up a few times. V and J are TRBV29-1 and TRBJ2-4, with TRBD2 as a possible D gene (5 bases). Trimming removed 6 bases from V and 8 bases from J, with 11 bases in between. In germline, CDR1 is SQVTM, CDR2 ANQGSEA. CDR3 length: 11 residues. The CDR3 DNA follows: TGCAGCGTCGCCGCGGGTGACATTCAGTACTTC. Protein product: CSVAAGDIQYF.

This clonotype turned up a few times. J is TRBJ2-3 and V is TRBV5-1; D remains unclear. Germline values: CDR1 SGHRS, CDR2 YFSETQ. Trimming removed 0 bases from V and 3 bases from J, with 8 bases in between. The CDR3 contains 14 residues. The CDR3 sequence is CASSLESKTDTQYF. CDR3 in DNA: TGCGCCAGCAGCTTGGAATCCAAAACAGATACGCAGTATTTT.

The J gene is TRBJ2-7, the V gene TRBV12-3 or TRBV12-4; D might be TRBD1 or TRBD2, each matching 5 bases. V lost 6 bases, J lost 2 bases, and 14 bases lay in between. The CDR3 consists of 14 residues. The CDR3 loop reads CASSRDGRTYEQYF. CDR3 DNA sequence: TGTGCCAGCAGCCGGGACGGACGAACCTACGAGCAGTACTTC.

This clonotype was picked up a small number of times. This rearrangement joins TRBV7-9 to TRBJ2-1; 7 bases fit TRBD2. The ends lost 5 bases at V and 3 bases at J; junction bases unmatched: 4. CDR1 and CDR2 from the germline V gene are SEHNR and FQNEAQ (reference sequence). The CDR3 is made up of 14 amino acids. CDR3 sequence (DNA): TGTGCCAGCAGCGCCCGGGGGGACTACAATGAGCAGTTCTTC. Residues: CASSARGDYNEQFF.

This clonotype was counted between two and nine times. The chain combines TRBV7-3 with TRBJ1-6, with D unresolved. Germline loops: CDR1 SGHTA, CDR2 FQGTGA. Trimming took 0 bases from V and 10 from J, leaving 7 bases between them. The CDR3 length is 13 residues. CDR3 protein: CASSLTASSPLHF. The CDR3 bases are TGTGCCAGCAGCTTAACGGCCTCCTCACCCCTCCACTTT.

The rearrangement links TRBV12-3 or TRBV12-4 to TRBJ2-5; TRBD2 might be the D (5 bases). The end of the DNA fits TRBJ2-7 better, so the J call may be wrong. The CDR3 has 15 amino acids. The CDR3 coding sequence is TGTGCCAGCAGCCCAACCTCAGCGGTACCCTACGAGCAGTACTTC. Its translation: CASSPTSAVPYEQYF.

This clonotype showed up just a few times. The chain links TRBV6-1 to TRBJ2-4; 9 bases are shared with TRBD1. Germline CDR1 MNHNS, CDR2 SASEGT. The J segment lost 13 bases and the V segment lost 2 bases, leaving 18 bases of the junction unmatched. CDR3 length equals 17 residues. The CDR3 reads CASSEPAGQGGSWEQYF. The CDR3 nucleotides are TGTGCCAGCAGTGAACCAGCGGGACAGGGAGGATCCTGGGAGCAGTACTTC.

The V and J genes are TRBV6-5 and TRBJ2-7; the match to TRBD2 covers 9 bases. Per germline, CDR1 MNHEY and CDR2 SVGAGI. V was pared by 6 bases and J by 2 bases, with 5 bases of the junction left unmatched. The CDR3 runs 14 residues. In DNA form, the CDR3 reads TGTGCCAGCAGGGCGGGGGGGTTCGCCTACGAGCAGTACTTC. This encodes CASRAGGFAYEQYF.

CDR3 region: CASSQDPTGGISEKLFF. In DNA, the CDR3 is TGCGCCAGCAGCCAAGATCCAACAGGGGGAATTAGCGAAAAACTGTTTTTT. J is TRBJ1-4 and V is TRBV4-3; 8 bases agree with TRBD1. J lost 8 bases, V lost 0 bases, and 11 bases had no gene match. Germline V gene data show CDR1 as LGHNA and CDR2 as YSLEER. CDR3 size: 17 residues.

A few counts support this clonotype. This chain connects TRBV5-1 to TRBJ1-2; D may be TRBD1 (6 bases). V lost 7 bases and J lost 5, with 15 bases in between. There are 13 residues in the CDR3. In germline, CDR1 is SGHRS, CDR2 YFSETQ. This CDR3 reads CASAGGLYYGYTF. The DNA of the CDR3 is TGCGCCAGCGCGGGGGGCTTATATTATGGCTACACCTTC.

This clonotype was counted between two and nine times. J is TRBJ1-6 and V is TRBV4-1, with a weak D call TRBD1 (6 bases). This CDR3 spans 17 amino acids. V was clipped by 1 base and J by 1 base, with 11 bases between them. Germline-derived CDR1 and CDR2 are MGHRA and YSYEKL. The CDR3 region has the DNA TGCGCCAGCAGCCAAGCGTCTGACAGGTCCTATAATTCACCCCTCCACTTT. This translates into CASSQASDRSYNSPLHF.

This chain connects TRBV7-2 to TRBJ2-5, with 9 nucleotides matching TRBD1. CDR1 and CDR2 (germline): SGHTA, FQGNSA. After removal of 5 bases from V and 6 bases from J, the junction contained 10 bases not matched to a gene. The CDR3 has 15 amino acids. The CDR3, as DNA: TGTGCCAGCAGCACCACTACAGGGGGCGTTAAGACCCAGTACTTC. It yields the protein CASSTTTGGVKTQYF. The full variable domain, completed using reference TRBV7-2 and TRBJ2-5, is GAGVSQSPSNKVTEKGKDVELRCDPISGHTALYWYRQSLGQGLEFLIYFQGNSAPDKSGLPSDRFSAERTGGSVSTLTIQRTQQEDSAVYLCASSTTTGGVKTQYFGPGTRLLVL.

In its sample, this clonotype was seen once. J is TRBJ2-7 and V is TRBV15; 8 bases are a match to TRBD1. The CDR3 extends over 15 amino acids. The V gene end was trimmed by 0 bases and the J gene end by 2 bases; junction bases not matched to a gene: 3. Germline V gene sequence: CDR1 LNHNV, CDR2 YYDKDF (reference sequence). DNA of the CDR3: TGTGCCACCAGCAGAGATTTACAGGGGGCCTACGAGCAGTACTTC. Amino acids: CATSRDLQGAYEQYF.

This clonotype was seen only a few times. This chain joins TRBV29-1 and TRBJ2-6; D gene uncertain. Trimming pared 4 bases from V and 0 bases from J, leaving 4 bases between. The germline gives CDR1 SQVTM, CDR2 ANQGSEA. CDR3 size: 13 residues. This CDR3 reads CSVGISGANVLTF. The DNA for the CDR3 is TGCAGCGTTGGGATCTCTGGGGCCAACGTCCTGACTTTC.

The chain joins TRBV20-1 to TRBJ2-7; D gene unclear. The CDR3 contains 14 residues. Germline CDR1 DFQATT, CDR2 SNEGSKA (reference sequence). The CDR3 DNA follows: TGCAATGCCCTCCAGGAAGAAAGAGCCTACGAGCAGTACTTC. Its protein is CNALQEERAYEQYF.

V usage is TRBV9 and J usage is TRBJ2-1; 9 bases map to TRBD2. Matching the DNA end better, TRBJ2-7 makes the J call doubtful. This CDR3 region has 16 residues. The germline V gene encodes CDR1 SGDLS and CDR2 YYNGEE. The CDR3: CASSVGVAGAYNEQYF. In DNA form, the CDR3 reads TGTGCCAGCAGCGTAGGTGTAGCGGGAGCCTACAATGAGCAGTACTTC.

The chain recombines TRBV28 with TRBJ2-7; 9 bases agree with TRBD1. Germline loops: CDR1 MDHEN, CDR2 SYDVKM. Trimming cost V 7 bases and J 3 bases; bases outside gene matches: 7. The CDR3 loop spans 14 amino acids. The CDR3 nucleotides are TGTGCCAGCAACCCGGGACAGGGTGACTACGAGCAGTACTTC. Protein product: CASNPGQGDYEQYF.

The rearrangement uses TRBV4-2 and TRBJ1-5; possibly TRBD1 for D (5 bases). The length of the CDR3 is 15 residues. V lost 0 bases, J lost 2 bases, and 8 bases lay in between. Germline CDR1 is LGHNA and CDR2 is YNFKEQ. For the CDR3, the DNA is TGTGCCAGCAGCCAAGATCAAGGGGGCAATCAGCCCCAGCATTTT. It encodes CASSQDQGGNQPQHF.

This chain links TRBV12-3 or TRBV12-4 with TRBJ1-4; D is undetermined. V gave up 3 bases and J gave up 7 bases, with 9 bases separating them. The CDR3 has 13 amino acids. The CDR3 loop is CASSFEWSEKLFF. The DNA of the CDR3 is TGTGCCAGCAGTTTCGAGTGGAGTGAAAAACTGTTTTTT.

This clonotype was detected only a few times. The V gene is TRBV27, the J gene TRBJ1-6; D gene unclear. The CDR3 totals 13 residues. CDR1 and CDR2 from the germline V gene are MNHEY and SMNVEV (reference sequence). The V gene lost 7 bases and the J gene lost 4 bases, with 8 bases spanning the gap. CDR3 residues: CASKRPYNSPLHF. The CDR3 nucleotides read TGTGCCAGCAAACGGCCGTATAATTCACCCCTCCACTTT.

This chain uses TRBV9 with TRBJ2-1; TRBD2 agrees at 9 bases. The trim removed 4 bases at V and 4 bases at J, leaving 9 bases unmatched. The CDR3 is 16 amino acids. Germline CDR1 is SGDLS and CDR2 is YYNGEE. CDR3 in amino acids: CASSPPPSGAYNEQFF. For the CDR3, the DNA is TGTGCCAGCAGCCCCCCGCCTAGCGGGGCTTACAATGAGCAGTTCTTC.